This T cell receptor beta chain stems from a study of blood T cell repertoires in COVID-19. Overall study: Some COVID-19 samples were acute and others convalescent; all came from the United States, Italy and Spain. T cells, B-cell-depleted T cells, or PBMCs supplied cDNA or gDNA.

Original methodology: Estimation of nucleated cell counts was performed using reference gene primer amplification. Sequenced by immunoSEQ multiplex PCR; TCRdb stores in-frame clones only, minus some. The V and J calls and clone size come from that table; D and trimming were worked out from the DNA. The sample records 130,000 to 150,000 clones, just under 80% being singletons. Trimming removed 5 bases at V and 6 bases at J, with 19 bases between. From germline, CDR1 is MNHEY and CDR2 SVGAGI. There are 15 residues in the CDR3. This TCR was sampled from a woman aged 55-75 years with acute or convalescent COVID-19. Sequenced: peripheral blood. The chain recombines TRBV6-5 with TRBJ1-2; tentative D call: TRBD1 (5 bases). Written as DNA, the CDR3 is TGTGCCAGCAGTAAAATAGGCGGGGGAGGAGATGGCTACACCTTC. Protein sequence: CASSKIGGGGDGYTF.